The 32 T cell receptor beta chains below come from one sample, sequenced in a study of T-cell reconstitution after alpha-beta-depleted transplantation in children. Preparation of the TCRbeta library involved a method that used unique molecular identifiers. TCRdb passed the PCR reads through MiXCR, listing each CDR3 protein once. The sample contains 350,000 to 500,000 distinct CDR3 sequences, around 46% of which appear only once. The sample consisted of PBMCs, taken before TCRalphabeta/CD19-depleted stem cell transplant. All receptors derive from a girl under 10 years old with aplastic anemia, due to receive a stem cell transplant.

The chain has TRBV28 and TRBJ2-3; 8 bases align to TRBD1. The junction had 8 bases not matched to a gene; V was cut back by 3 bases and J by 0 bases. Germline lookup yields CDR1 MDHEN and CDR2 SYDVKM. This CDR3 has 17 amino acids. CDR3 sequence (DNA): TGTGCCAGCAGTTTGGGGGAGACAGGGGATAGCACAGATACGCAGTATTTT. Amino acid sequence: CASSLGETGDSTDTQYF.

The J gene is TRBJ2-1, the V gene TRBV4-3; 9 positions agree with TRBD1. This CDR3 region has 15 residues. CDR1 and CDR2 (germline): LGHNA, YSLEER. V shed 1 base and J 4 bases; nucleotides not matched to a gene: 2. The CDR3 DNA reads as TGCGCCAGCAGCCAAGTTGGGACAGGGTACAATGAGCAGTTCTTC. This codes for CASSQVGTGYNEQFF.

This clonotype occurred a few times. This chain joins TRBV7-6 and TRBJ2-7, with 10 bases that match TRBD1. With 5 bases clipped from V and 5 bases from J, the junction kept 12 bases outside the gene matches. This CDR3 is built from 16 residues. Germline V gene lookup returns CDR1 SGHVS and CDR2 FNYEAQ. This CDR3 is CASSPRTGGVIHEQYF. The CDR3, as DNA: TGTGCCAGCAGCCCCCGGACAGGGGGAGTTATCCACGAGCAGTACTTC. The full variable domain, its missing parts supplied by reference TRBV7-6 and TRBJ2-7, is GAGVSQSPRYKVTKRGQDVALRCDPISGHVSLYWYRQALGQGPEFLTYFNYEAQQDKSGLPNDRFSAERPEGSISTLTIQRTEQRDSAMYRCASSPRTGGVIHEQYFGPGTRLTVT.

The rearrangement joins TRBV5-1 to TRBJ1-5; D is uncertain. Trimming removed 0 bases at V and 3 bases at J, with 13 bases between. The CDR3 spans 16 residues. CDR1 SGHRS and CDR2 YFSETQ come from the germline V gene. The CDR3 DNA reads TGCGCCAGCAGCTTGGAGGGAATCCCATCCAATCAGCCCCAGCATTTT. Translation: CASSLEGIPSNQPQHF.

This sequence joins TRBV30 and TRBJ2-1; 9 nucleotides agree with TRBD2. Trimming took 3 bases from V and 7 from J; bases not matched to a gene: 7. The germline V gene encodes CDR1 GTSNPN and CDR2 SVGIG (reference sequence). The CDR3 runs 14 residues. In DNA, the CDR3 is TGTGCCTGGAGACGAGGCGGGGGGGCAAATGAGCAGTTCTTC. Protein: CAWRRGGGANEQFF.

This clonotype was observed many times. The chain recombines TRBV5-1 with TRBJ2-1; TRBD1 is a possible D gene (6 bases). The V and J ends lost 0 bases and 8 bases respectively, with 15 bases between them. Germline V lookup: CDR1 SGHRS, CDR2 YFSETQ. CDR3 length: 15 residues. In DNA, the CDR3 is TGCGCCAGCAGCTTGGAGGGACACCGGGGCGATGAGCAGTTCTTC. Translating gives CASSLEGHRGDEQFF.

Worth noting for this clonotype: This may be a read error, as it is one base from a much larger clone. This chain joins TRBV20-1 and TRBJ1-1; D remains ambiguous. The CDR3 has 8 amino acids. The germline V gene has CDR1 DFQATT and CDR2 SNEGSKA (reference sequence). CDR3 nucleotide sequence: TGCCAGGATGGGTATGATTTCTTT. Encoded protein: CQDGYDFF.

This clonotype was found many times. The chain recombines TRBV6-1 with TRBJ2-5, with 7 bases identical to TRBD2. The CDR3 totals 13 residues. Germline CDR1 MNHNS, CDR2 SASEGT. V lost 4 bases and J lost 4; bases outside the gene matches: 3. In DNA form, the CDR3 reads TGTGCCAGCAGTGGACTAGCCGGAGAGACCCAGTACTTC. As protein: CASSGLAGETQYF.

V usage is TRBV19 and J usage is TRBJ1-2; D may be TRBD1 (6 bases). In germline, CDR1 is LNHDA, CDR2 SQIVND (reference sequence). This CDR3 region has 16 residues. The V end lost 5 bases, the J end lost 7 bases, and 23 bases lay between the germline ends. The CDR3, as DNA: TGTGCCAGTAGTGCCAGGACAGAGATACGGCAAAGTGGCTACACCTTC. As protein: CASSARTEIRQSGYTF.

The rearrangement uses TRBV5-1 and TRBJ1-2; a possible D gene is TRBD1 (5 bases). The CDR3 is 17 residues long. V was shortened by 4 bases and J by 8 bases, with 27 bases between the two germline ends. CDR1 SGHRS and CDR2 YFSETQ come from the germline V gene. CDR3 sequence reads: CASSLLGGGQTLKGYTF. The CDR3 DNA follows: TGCGCCAGCAGCCTCCTAGGTGGCGGACAAACTCTCAAAGGCTACACCTTC.

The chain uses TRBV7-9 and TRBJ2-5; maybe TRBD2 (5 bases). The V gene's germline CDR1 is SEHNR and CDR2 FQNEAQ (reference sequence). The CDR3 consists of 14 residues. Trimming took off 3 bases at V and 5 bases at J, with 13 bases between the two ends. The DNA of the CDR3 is TGTGCCAGCAGCTTTGAGGGAGTAGGGGAGACCCAGTACTTC. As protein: CASSFEGVGETQYF.

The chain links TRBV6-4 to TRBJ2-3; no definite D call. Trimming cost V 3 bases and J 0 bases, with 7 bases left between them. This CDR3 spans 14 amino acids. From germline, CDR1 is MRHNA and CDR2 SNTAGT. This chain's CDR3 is CASSEGRSTDTQYF. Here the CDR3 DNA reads TGTGCCAGCAGTGAGGGCAGAAGCACAGATACGCAGTATTTT.

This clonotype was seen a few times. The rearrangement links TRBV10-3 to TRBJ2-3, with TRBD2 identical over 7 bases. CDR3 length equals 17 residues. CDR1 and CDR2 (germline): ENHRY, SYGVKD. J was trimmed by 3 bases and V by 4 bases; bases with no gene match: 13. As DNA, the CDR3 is TGTGCCATCAGTGGTGCAGCGGGGACCGTAGCGACAGATACGCAGTATTTT. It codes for CAISGAAGTVATDTQYF.

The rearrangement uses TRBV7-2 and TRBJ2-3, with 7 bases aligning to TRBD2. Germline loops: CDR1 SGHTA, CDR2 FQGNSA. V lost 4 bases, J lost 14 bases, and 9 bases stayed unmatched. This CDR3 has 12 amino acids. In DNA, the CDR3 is TGTGCCAGCAGCTCGACTAGCTGGGAGTGGTATTTT. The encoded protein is CASSSTSWEWYF.

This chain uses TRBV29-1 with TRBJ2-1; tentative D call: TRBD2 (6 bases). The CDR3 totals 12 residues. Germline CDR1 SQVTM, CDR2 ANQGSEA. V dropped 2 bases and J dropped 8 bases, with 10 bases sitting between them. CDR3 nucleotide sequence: TGCAGCGTTGAACGGGGGTCGTATGAGCAGTTCTTC. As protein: CSVERGSYEQFF.

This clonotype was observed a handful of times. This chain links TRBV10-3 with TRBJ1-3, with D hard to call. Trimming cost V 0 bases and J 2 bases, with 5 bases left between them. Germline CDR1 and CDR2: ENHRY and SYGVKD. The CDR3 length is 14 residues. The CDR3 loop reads CAISESAAGNTIYF. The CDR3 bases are TGTGCCATCAGTGAGTCGGCCGCTGGAAACACCATATATTTT.

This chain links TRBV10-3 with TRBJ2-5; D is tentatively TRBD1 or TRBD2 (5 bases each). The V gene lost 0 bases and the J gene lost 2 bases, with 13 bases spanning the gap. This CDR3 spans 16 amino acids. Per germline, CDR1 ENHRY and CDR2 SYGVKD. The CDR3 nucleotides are TGTGCCATCAGTGAGTCCAGTGGGGACCTGCAAGAGACCCAGTACTTC. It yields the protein CAISESSGDLQETQYF.

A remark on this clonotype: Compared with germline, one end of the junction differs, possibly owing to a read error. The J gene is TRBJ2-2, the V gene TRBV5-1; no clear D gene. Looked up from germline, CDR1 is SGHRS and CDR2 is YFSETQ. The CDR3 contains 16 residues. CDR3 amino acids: CASSLKSAPTTEELFF. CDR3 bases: TGCGCCAGCAGCTTGAAATCGGCACCGACCACCGAGGAGCTGTTTTTT.

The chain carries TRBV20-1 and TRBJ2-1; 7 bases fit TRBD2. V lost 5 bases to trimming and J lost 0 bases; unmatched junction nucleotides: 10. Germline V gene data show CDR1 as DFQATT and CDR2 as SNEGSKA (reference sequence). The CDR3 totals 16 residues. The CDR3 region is CSAGQIGGSSYNEQFF. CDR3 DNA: TGCAGTGCTGGACAAATCGGCGGGAGCTCCTACAATGAGCAGTTCTTC.

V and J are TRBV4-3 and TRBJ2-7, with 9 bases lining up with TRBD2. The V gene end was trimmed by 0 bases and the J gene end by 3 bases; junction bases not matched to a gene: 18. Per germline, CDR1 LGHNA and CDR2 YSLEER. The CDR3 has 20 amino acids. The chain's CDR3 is CASSQDRGGASGKPCYEQYF. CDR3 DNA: TGCGCCAGCAGCCAAGATCGGGGCGGGGCTAGCGGGAAACCGTGCTACGAGCAGTACTTC.

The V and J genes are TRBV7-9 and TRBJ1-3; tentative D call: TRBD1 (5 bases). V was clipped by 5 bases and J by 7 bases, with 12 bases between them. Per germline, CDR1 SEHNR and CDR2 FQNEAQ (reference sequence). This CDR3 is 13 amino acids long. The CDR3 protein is CASSVGPRNTIYF. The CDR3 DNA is TGTGCCAGCAGCGTGGGACCGAGGAACACCATATATTTT.

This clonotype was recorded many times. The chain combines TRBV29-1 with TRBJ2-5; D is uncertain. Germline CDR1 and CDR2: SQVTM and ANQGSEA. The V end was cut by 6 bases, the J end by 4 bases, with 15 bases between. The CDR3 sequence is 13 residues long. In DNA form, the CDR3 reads TGCAGCGTAGGGATTGTGGCTGGAGAGACCCAGTACTTC. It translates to CSVGIVAGETQYF.

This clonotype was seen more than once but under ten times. CDR3 nucleotide sequence: TGCGCCAGCAGGTCAAGAGGGCGAGGTGAGACCCAGTACTTC. It translates to CASRSRGRGETQYF. The V and J genes are TRBV5-1 and TRBJ2-5; maybe TRBD2 (5 bases). V lost 5 bases and J lost 5, with 16 bases in between. The V gene's germline CDR1 is SGHRS and CDR2 YFSETQ. This CDR3 comprises 14 residues.

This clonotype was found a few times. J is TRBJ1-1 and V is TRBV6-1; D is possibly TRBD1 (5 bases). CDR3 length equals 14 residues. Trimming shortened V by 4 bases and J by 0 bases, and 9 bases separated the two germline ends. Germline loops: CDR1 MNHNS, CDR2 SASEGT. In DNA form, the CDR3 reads TGTGCCAGCAGTGCGGGACGGGTGAACACTGAAGCTTTCTTT. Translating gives CASSAGRVNTEAFF.

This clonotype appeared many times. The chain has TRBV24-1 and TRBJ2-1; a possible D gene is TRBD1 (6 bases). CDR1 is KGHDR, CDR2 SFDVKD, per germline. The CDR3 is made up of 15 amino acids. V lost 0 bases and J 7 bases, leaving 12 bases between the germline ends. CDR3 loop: CATSDLTGNGNEQFF. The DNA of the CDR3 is TGTGCCACCAGTGATTTGACAGGGAATGGAAATGAGCAGTTCTTC.

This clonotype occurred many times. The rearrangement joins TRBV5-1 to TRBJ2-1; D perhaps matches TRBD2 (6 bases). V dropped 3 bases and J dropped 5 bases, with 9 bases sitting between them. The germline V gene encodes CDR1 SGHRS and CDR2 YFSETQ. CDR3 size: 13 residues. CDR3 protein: CASSSGLNNEQFF. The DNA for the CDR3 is TGCGCCAGCAGCTCCGGACTAAACAATGAGCAGTTCTTC.

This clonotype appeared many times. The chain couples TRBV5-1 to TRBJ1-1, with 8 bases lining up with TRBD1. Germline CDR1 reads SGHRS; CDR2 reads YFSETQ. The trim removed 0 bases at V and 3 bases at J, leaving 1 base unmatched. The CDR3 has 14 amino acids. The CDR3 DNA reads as TGCGCCAGCAGCTTGGACAGGGGGTACACTGAAGCTTTCTTT. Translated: CASSLDRGYTEAFF.

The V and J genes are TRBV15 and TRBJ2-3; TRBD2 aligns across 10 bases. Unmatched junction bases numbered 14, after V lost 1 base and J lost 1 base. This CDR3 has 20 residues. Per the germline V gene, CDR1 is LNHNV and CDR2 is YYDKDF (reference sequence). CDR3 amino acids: CATSRVASGRYKDGTDTQYF. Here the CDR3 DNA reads TGTGCCACCAGCAGAGTAGCTAGCGGGAGATACAAAGATGGCACAGATACGCAGTATTTT.

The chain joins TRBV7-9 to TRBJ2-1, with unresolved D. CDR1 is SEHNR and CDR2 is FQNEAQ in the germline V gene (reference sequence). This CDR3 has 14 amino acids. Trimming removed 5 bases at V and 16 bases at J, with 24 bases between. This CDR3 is CASSDRTGHFKQFF. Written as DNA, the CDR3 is TGTGCCAGCAGCGACCGAACCGGCCACTTCAAACAATTCTTC.

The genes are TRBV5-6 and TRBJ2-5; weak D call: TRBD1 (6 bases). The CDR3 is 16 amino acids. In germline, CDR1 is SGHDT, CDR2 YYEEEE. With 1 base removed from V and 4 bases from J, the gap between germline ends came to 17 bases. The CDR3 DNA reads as TGTGCCAGCAGCTTGATAAGGCGGCAGGGGACAGAGACCCAGTACTTC. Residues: CASSLIRRQGTETQYF.

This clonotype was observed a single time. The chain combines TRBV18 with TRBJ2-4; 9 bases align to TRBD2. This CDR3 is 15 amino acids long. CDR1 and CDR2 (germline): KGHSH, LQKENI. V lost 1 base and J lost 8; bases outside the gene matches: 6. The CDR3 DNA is TGTGCCAGCTCACCACTAGCGGGGGCTTCGGACATTCAGTACTTC. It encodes CASSPLAGASDIQYF.

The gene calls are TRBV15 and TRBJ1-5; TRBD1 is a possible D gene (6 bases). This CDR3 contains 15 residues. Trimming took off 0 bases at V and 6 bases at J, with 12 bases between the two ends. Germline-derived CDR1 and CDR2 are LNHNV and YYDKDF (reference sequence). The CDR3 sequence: CATSRDLGASQPQHF. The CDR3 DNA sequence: TGTGCCACCAGCAGAGATTTGGGGGCCAGTCAGCCCCAGCATTTT. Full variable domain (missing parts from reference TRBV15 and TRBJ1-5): DAMVIQNPRYQVTQFGKPVTLSCSQTLNHNVMYWYQQKSSQAPKLLFHYYDKDFNNEADTPDNFQSRRPNTSFCFLDIRSPGLGDTAMYLCATSRDLGASQPQHFGDGTRLSIL.